A selection of T cell receptor beta chains follows, all from one sample in a study of beta chain features in type 1 diabetes. Sequencing was performed with immunoSEQ multiplex PCR; in TCRdb, only in-frame clones are kept and a portion is missing. This sample has around 600,000 clones, with around 12% found just once. Sequencing input: naive CD4+ T cells from blood. Source of these receptors: a man aged 25 to 40 with type 1 diabetes. The CDR3 runs from the conserved cysteine through the conserved F or W. Each record gives: D gene, J gene, V gene, clone size, CDR3 protein, CDR3 DNA. A D gene is named only where the DNA matches it firmly. Not all rows give a size; the values are once, few, many and, for expanded clones, a class.

TRBD1,TRBJ1-2,TRBV6-6,few,CASILTTYGGQTGYTF,TGTGCCAGCATCTTAACTACCTACGGGGGACAGACTGGCTACACCTTC
-,TRBJ2-1,TRBV13,few,CASSPRESGNEQFF,TGTGCCAGCAGCCCTCGAGAATCTGGGAATGAGCAGTTCTTC
TRBD1,TRBJ2-1,TRBV15,few,CATSTDRGSYNEQFF,TGTGCCACCAGCACAGACAGGGGGTCCTACAATGAGCAGTTCTTC
TRBD1,TRBJ2-5,TRBV7-9,-,CASSMDRRRETQYF,TGTGCCAGCAGTATGGACAGGAGGAGAGAGACCCAGTACTTC
-,TRBJ1-2,TRBV7-2,-,CASSLVTETYGYTF,TGTGCCAGCAGCCTGGTAACCGAGACCTATGGCTACACCTTC
-,TRBJ1-2,TRBV5-4,few,CASSLVRTFDYGYTF,TGTGCCAGCAGCTTGGTGAGGACCTTTGACTATGGCTACACCTTC
TRBD1,TRBJ1-6,TRBV4-3,-,CASSQEQGSSYNSPLHF,TGCGCCAGCAGCCAAGAACAGGGGAGCTCCTATAATTCACCCCTCCACTTT
TRBD1,TRBJ2-7,TRBV29-1,-,CSVSGTGVSYEQYF,TGCAGCGTGTCCGGGACAGGGGTTTCCTACGAGCAGTACTTC
TRBD1,TRBJ1-4,TRBV30,-,CAWKGTATNEKLFF,TGTGCCTGGAAAGGGACAGCAACTAATGAAAAACTGTTTTTT
-,TRBJ1-6,TRBV10-1,-,CASRQDYDSPLHF,TGCGCCAGCAGACAGGATTATGATTCACCCCTCCACTTT
TRBD1,TRBJ2-2,TRBV28,few,CASTSGQATGELFF,TGTGCCAGCACCTCGGGACAGGCCACCGGGGAGCTGTTTTTT
-,TRBJ1-5,TRBV5-1,-,CASSLSGAANQPQHF,TGCGCCAGCAGCTTATCAGGGGCGGCCAATCAGCCCCAGCATTTT
-,TRBJ2-7,TRBV29-1,few,CSVRGTVYEQYF,TGCAGCGTCAGAGGGACGGTCTACGAGCAGTACTTC
-,TRBJ2-5,TRBV19,-,CASKLGQNSQETQYF,TGTGCCAGTAAATTAGGACAGAACAGTCAAGAGACCCAGTACTTC
-,TRBJ2-3,TRBV11-3,few,CASSLGYTQYF,TGTGCCAGCAGCTTGGGGTATACGCAGTATTTT
-,TRBJ1-3,TRBV6-1,-,CASSEMGRGNTIYF,TGTGCCAGCAGTGAGATGGGACGGGGAAACACCATATATTTT
TRBD1,TRBJ1-4,TRBV7-9,-,CASSPPGQGGEKLFF,TGTGCCAGCAGCCCGCCGGGACAGGGGGGTGAAAAACTGTTTTTT
-,TRBJ2-5,TRBV7-2,-,CASSFNRAPETQYF,TGTGCCAGCAGCTTCAACAGGGCGCCGGAGACCCAGTACTTC
-,TRBJ2-7,TRBV7-2,-,CASSLAYGGPYEQYF,TGTGCCAGCAGCTTAGCGTACGGGGGTCCCTACGAGCAGTACTTC